One sample yielded the 8 T cell receptor beta chains listed below, sequenced in a study of blood T cell repertoires in COVID-19. The data were produced by immunoSEQ multiplex PCR, yet TCRdb's version contains in-frame clones alone and is incomplete. Of roughly 160,000 clones in the sample, about 86% were seen once. Sequenced input: peripheral blood. The receptors derive from a man in his 60s with acute or convalescent COVID-19.

The genes are TRBV28 and TRBJ2-5, with TRBD2 matching 13 bases. CDR3 length: 14 amino acids. Germline lookup yields CDR1 MDHEN and CDR2 SYDVKM. V trimming: 6 bases; J trimming: 9 bases; junction bases outside the gene matches: 7. The chain's CDR3 is CASSTRTSGSSQYF. The DNA of the CDR3 is TGTGCCAGCAGCACCCGGACTAGCGGGAGTTCCCAGTACTTC.

The rearrangement joins TRBV3-1 (or the pseudogene TRBV3-2) to TRBJ2-7; 9 nucleotides line up with TRBD1. The V and J ends lost 4 bases and 5 bases, in that order; junction bases with no gene match: 6. The CDR3 has 14 amino acids. Germline loops: CDR1 LGHDT, CDR2 YNNKEL (reference sequence). CDR3 nucleotide sequence: TGTGCCAGCAGCCGGGGACAGGGTAGAGACGAGCAGTACTTC. This gives the protein CASSRGQGRDEQYF.

This chain links TRBV2 with TRBJ2-5; 12 bases match TRBD2. The ends lost 8 bases at V and 5 bases at J; junction bases unmatched: 6. Germline V lookup: CDR1 SNHLY, CDR2 FYNNEI. This CDR3 has 14 amino acids. The CDR3: CASQTSGSGETQYF. As DNA, the CDR3 is TGTGCCAGCCAGACTAGCGGGAGTGGGGAGACCCAGTACTTC.

The chain recombines TRBV10-2 with TRBJ1-2, with D possibly TRBD1 on 5 matching bases. The V and J ends lost 10 bases and 7 bases respectively, with 19 bases between them. Germline CDR1 and CDR2: WSHSY and SAAADI. The CDR3 has 13 amino acids. CDR3 loop: CATYRSGRGGYTF. For the CDR3, the DNA is TGCGCCACCTATCGGTCAGGGCGGGGTGGCTACACCTTC.

CDR3 residues: CASSKGTIDNSPLHF. The CDR3 coding sequence is TGTGCCAGTAGCAAAGGGACTATCGACAATTCACCCCTCCACTTT. V usage is TRBV19 and J usage is TRBJ1-6; a weak D match, TRBD1 (5 bases). V dropped 6 bases and J dropped 7 bases, with 16 bases sitting between them. Germline V lookup: CDR1 LNHDA, CDR2 SQIVND (reference sequence). CDR3 length: 15 residues.

The DNA for the CDR3 is TGTGCCAGCAGTCTTCGGGACACTCTTGCTTTCTTT. Amino acids: CASSLRDTLAFF. The chain combines TRBV14 with TRBJ1-1; D might be TRBD1 (6 bases). Germline CDR1 and CDR2: SGHDN and FVKESK. The CDR3 covers 12 residues. V shed 6 bases and J shed 11 bases, with 16 bases lying between them.

This chain links TRBV24-1 with TRBJ2-1; 8 bases match TRBD1. The germline V gene encodes CDR1 KGHDR and CDR2 SFDVKD. Germline trimming cut 5 bases from V and 7 bases from J; bases unmatched to any gene: 15. This CDR3 has 17 amino acids. CDR3 coding DNA: TGTGCCACCAGTGCCCCCGGCAGGGCAGGGGGCGGGAATGAGCAGTTCTTC. This codes for CATSAPGRAGGGNEQFF.

The J gene is TRBJ1-2, the V gene TRBV13, with D possibly being TRBD1 (6 bases). This CDR3 has 16 amino acids. Germline CDR1 reads PRHDT; CDR2 reads FYEKMQ (reference sequence). V was clipped by 6 bases and J by 6 bases, with 23 bases between them. The CDR3 region is CASSPRLRGYIDGYTF. CDR3 sequence (DNA): TGTGCCAGCAGTCCACGGCTCAGGGGATATATAGATGGCTACACCTTC.